Listed here is a single T cell receptor (beta chain). The sample is drawn from a study of shared clonotypes between healthy human individuals. For each subset, genomic DNA was distributed in equal portions over several immunoSEQ plates. Profiled with immunoSEQ multiplex PCR; TCRdb holds only in-frame clones, not every one. The sample consists of about 980,000 clones, less than 85% of them appearing once. In germline, CDR1 is KGHSH, CDR2 LQKENI. J gave up 0 bases and V 4 bases, and 3 bases lay outside the gene matches. The CDR3 is 14 residues long. The chain couples TRBV18 to TRBJ2-7; TRBD1 aligns across 7 bases. The origin of this receptor is a man aged 18 to 29 in good health. Sequenced material: memory CD4+ T cells sorted from blood. Subset reported: CD45RA-negative fraction. CDR3 DNA sequence: TGTGCCAGCTCACAGGGACAGTACTCCTACGAGCAGTACTTC. It is translated as CASSQGQYSYEQYF.